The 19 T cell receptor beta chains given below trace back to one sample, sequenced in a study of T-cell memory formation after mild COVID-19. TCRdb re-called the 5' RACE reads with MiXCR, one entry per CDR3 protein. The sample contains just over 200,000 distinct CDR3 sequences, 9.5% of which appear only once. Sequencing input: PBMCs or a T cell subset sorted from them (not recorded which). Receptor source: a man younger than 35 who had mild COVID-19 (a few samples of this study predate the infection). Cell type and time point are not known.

The CDR3: CASSPRGDGQFF. The DNA of the CDR3 is TGTGCCAGCAGCCCCCGGGGAGATGGGCAGTTCTTC. The V and J genes are TRBV7-8 and TRBJ2-1; D is perhaps TRBD2 (5 bases). This CDR3 comprises 12 residues. Germline CDR1 and CDR2: SGHVS and FQNEAQ. V lost 5 bases and J lost 12, with 14 bases in between.

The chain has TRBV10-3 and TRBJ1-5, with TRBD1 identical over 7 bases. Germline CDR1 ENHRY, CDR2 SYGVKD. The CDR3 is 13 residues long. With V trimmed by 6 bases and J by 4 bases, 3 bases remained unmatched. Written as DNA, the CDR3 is TGTGCCATCAGCCCAGGGGGAAATCAGCCCCAGCATTTT. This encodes CAISPGGNQPQHF.

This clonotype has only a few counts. The CDR3 loop reads CASSSGASSGANVLTF. The CDR3 DNA is TGTGCCAGCAGCTCAGGGGCGAGCTCTGGGGCCAACGTCCTGACTTTC. The rearrangement joins TRBV7-9 to TRBJ2-6; D is perhaps TRBD1 (6 bases). The germline V gene encodes CDR1 SEHNR and CDR2 FQNEAQ (reference sequence). The CDR3 runs to 16 residues. V was trimmed by 4 bases and J by 0 bases, leaving 10 bases between them.

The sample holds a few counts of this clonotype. The CDR3: CASKLRTGEQYV. Here the CDR3 DNA reads TGTGCCAGCAAACTACGGACAGGAGAGCAGTACGTC. The chain uses TRBV2 and TRBJ2-7; the match to TRBD1 covers 7 bases. V trimming: 7 bases; J trimming: 7 bases; junction bases outside the gene matches: 7. The CDR3 sequence is 12 residues long. In germline, CDR1 is SNHLY, CDR2 FYNNEI.

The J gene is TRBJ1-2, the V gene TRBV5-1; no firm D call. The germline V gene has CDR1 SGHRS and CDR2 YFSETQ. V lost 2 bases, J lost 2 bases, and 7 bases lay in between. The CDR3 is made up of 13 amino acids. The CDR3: CASSLHSNYGYTF. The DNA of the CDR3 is TGCGCCAGCAGCTTACACAGCAACTATGGCTACACCTTC.

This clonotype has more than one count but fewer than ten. CDR3 amino acids: CASRTPTGGDTEAFF. CDR3 in DNA: TGTGCCAGCAGGACTCCGACAGGGGGCGACACTGAAGCTTTCTTT. V is TRBV7-2 and J is TRBJ1-1; TRBD1 matches 10 bases. With V trimmed by 6 bases and J by 3 bases, 7 bases remained unmatched. This CDR3 contains 15 residues. Germline V gives CDR1 SGHTA, CDR2 FQGNSA.

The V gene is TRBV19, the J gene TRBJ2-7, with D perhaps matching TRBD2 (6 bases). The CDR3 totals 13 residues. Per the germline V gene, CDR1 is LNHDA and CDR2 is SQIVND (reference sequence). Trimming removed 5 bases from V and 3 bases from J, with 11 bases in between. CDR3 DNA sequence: TGTGCCAGTAGTGTGGGACTCCACTACGAGCAGTACGTC. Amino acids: CASSVGLHYEQYV.

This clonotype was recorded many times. The CDR3 spells CASSEHSGGLNEQFF. The DNA for the CDR3 is TGTGCCAGCAGTGAACACAGCGGGGGCTTGAATGAGCAGTTCTTC. V and J are TRBV6-1 and TRBJ2-1; 8 nucleotides agree with TRBD2. The CDR3 length is 15 residues. Germline values: CDR1 MNHNS, CDR2 SASEGT. Trimming at V came to 2 bases and at J to 7 bases, leaving 7 bases not matched to a gene.

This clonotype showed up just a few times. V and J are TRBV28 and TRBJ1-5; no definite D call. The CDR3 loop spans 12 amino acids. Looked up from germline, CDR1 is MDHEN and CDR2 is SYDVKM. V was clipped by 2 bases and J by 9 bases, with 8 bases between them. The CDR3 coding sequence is TGTGCCAGCAGTTTAATCTTGGGGCCCCAGCATTTT. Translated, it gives CASSLILGPQHF.

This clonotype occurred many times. The CDR3 loop reads CASSSQGRESNQPQHF. In nucleotides, the CDR3 is TGTGCCAGCAGTTCCCAGGGGAGGGAGAGCAATCAGCCCCAGCATTTT. The chain has TRBV12-3 or TRBV12-4 and TRBJ1-5; the D gene is possibly TRBD1 (6 bases). Trimming pared 4 bases from V and 1 base from J, leaving 14 bases between. CDR3 length equals 16 residues.

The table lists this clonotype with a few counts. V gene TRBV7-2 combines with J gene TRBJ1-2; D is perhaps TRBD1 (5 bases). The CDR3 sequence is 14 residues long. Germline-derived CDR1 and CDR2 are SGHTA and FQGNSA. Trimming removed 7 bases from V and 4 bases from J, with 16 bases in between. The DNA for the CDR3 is TGTGCCAGCATCCCCCGGGGGGGAGGCTATGGCTACACCTTC. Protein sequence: CASIPRGGGYGYTF.

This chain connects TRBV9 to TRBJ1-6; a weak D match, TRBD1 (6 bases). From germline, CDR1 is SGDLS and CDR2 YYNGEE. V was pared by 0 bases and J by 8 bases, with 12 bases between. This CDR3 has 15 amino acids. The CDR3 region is CASSVGGGLDSPLHF. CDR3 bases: TGTGCCAGCAGCGTAGGGGGGGGCTTGGATTCACCCCTCCACTTT.

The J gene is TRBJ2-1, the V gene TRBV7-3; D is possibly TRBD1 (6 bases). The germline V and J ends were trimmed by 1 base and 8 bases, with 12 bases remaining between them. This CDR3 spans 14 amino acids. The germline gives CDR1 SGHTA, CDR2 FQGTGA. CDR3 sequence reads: CASSLSFRGDEQFF. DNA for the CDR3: TGTGCCAGCAGCTTAAGTTTCAGGGGCGATGAGCAGTTCTTC.

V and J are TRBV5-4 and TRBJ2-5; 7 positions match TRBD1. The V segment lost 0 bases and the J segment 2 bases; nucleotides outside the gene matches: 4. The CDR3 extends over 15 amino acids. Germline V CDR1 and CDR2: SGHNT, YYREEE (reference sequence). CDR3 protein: CASSLGPGQQETQYF. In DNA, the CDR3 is TGTGCCAGCAGCTTGGGGCCGGGACAGCAAGAGACCCAGTACTTC.

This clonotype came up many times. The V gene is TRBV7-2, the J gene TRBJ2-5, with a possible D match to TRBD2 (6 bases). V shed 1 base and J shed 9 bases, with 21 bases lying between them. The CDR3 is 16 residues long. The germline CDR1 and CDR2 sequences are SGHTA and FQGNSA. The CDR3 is CASSLVGGQTIAAQYF. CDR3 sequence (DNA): TGTGCCAGCAGCTTAGTTGGAGGGCAAACGATAGCAGCCCAGTACTTC.

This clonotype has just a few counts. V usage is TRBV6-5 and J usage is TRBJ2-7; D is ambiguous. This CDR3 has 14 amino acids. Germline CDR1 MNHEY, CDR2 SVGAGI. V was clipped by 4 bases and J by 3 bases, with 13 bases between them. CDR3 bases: TGTGCCAGCAGTTTCGCAGGAACCCTCTACGAGCAGTACTTC. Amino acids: CASSFAGTLYEQYF.

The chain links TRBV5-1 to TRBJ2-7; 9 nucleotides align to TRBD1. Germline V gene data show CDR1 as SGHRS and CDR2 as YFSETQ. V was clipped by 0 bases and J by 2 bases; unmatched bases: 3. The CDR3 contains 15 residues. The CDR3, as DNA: TGCGCCAGCAGCTTGGGCGGGACAGGGCCCTACGAGCAGTACTTC. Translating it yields CASSLGGTGPYEQYF.

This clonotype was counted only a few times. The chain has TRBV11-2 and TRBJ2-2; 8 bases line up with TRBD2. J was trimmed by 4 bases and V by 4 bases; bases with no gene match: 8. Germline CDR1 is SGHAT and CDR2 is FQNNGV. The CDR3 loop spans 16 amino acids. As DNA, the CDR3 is TGTGCCAGCAGCTCCATAGCGGGGCGGGGCACCGGGGAGCTGTTTTTT. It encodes CASSSIAGRGTGELFF. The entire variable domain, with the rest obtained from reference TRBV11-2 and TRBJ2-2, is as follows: EAGVAQSPRYKIIEKRQSVAFWCNPISGHATLYWYQQILGQGPKLLIQFQNNGVVDDSQLPKDRFSAERLKGVDSTLKIQPAKLEDSAVYLCASSSIAGRGTGELFFGEGSRLTVL.

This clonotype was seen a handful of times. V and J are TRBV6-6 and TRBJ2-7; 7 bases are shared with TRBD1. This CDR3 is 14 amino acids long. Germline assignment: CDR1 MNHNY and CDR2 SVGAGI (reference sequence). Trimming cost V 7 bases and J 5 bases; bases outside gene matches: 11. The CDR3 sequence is CASKMDRRRHEQYF. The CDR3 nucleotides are TGTGCCAGCAAAATGGACAGGCGGCGCCACGAGCAGTACTTC.